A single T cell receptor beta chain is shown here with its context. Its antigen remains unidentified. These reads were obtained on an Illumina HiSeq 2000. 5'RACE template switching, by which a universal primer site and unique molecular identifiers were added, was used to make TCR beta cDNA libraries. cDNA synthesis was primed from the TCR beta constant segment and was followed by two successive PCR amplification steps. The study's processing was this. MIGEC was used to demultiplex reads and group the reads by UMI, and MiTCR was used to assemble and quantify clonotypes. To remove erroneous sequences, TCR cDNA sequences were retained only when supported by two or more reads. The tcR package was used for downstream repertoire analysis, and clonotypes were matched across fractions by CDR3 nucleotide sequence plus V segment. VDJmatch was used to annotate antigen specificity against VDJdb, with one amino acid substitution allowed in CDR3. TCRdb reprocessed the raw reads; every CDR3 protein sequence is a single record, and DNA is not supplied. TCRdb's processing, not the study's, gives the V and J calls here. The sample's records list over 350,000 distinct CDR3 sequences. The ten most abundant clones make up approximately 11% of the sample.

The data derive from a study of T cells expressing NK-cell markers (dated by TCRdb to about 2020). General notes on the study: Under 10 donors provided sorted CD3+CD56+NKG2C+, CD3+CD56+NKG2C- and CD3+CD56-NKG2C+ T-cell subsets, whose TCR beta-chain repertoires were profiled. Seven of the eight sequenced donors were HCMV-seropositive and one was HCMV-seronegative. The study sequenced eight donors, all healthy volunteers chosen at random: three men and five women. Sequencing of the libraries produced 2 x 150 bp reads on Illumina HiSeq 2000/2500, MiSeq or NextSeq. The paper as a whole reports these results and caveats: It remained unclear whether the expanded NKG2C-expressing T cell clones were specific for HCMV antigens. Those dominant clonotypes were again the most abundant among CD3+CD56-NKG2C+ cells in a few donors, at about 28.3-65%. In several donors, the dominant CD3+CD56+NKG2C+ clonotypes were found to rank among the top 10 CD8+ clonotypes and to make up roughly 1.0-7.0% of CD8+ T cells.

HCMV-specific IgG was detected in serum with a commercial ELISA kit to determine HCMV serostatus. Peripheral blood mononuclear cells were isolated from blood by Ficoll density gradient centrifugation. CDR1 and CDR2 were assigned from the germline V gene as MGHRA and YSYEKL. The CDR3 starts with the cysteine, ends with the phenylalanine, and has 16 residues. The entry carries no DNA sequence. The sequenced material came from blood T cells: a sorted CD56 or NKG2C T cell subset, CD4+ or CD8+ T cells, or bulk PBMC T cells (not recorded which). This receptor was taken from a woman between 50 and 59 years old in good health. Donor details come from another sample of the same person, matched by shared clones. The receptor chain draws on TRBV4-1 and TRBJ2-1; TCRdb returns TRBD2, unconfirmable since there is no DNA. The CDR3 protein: CASSQDGTSAINEQFF.